This T cell receptor beta chain is drawn from a study of early T cells in non-severe SARS-CoV-2 infection. About the research overall: Sequencing of bulk RNA from unsorted whole blood was done, without chain pairing. Study-level findings and limits: Matching against VDJdb likely underestimated virus-specific expansions, favoring anti-spike CD8.

Germline V gene lookup returns CDR1 MDHEN and CDR2 SYDVKM. With 5 bases removed from V and 9 bases from J, the gap between germline ends came to 4 bases. This CDR3 has 10 amino acids. Tagging with unique molecular identifiers was applied to individual cDNA molecules. TCRdb re-analysed the 5' RACE reads in MiXCR, keeping a single row per CDR3 protein. The sample lists about 44,000 distinct CDR3 sequences, 5.5% to 6.5% occurring once. This clonotype showed up just a few times. The antigen remains unidentified. Sequencing was performed on whole blood. This clonotype was sampled from an adult who was a healthcare worker with PCR-confirmed SARS-CoV-2 infection or an uninfected control (not recorded which). V is TRBV28 and J is TRBJ2-2; no clear D. CDR3 loop: CASSRRELFF. CDR3 DNA: TGTGCCAGCAGTCGCCGGGAGCTGTTTTTT.